This is a list of T cell receptor beta chains from one sample in a study of cytomegalovirus exposure and HLA in healthy donors. Method: immunoSEQ multiplex PCR; TCRdb's copy keeps in-frame clones and lacks some. The sample has roughly 200,000 clones; 79% are singletons. The sequencing sample was made of PBMCs. The receptors were sampled from a woman in her thirties in good health and CMV-seropositive. The CDR3 runs from the conserved cysteine through the conserved F or W. A D gene is named only where the DNA matches it firmly. The listing skips clone size in some rows; elsewhere it reads once, few, many or a size class.

j_gene: TRBJ1-1
abundance: once
v_gene: TRBV4-2
d_gene: TRBD1
CDR3aa: CASSQSGQVTEAFF
CDR3nt: TGTGCCAGCAGCCAATCGGGACAGGTGACTGAAGCTTTCTTT

j_gene: TRBJ1-1
abundance: .
v_gene: TRBV5-1
d_gene: .
CDR3aa: CASSLAGPGVPEAFF
CDR3nt: TGCGCCAGCAGCTTGGCAGGTCCAGGGGTACCTGAAGCTTTCTTT

j_gene: TRBJ2-7
abundance: .
v_gene: TRBV21-1
d_gene: .
CDR3aa: CASPRGYPSEQYF
CDR3nt: TGTGCCAGCCCCCGGGGGTACCCGAGCGAGCAGTACTTC

j_gene: TRBJ1-1
abundance: few
v_gene: TRBV19
d_gene: .
CDR3aa: CASSVQGGDNTEAFF
CDR3nt: TGTGCCAGTAGCGTGCAGGGAGGGGACAACACTGAAGCTTTCTTT

j_gene: TRBJ1-2
abundance: .
v_gene: TRBV11-3
d_gene: TRBD1
CDR3aa: CASSWTGQGYTF
CDR3nt: TGTGCCAGCAGCTGGACAGGCCAGGGCTACACCTTC

j_gene: TRBJ2-7
abundance: .
v_gene: TRBV19
d_gene: .
CDR3aa: CASSNRDKTDEQYF
CDR3nt: TGTGCCAGTAGCAACCGGGACAAGACGGACGAGCAGTACTTC

j_gene: TRBJ2-3
abundance: .
v_gene: TRBV6-5
d_gene: .
CDR3aa: CASTQGPSSTDTQYF
CDR3nt: TGTGCCAGCACCCAGGGGCCCTCTAGCACAGATACGCAGTATTTT

j_gene: TRBJ2-7
abundance: .
v_gene: TRBV7-2
d_gene: TRBD2
CDR3aa: CASSLDGGRAAEQYF
CDR3nt: TGTGCCAGCAGCTTAGACGGCGGGAGGGCAGCCGAGCAGTACTTC

j_gene: TRBJ2-1
abundance: .
v_gene: TRBV5-6
d_gene: TRBD2
CDR3aa: CASSFTPGAGGVRNEQFF
CDR3nt: TGTGCCAGCAGCTTTACCCCGGGCGCGGGAGGGGTGAGGAATGAGCAGTTCTTC

j_gene: TRBJ1-5
abundance: .
v_gene: TRBV21-1
d_gene: .
CDR3aa: CAGLGGLYSNQPQHF
CDR3nt: TGTGCCGGCCTGGGGGGGCTTTATAGCAATCAGCCCCAGCATTTT

j_gene: TRBJ1-5
abundance: .
v_gene: TRBV6-5
d_gene: .
CDR3aa: CASSLTYYSNQPQHF
CDR3nt: TGTGCCAGCAGTCTGACTTATTATAGCAATCAGCCCCAGCATTTT